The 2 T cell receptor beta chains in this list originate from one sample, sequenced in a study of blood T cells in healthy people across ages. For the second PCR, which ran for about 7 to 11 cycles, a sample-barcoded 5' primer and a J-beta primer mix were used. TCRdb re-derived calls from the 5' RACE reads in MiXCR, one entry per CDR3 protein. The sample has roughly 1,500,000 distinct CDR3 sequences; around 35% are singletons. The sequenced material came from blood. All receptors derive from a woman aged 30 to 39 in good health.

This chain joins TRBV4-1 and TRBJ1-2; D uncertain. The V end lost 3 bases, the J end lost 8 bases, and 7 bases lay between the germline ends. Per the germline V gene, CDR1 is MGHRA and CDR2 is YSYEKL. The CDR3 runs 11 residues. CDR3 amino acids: CASSQFEGYTF. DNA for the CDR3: TGCGCCAGCAGCCAGTTTGAGGGCTACACCTTC.

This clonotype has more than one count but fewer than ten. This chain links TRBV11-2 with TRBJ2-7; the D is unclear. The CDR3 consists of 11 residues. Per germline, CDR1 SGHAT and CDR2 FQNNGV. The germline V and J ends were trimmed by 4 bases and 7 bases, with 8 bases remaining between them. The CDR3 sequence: CASSSQWEQYF. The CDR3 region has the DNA TGTGCCAGCAGCTCCCAGTGGGAGCAGTACTTC.